This T cell receptor beta chain derives from a study of beta chain features in type 1 diabetes. Findings and limits, study-wide: TCRB CDR3s from Type 1 diabetes patients were moderately but significantly shorter in all four CD4+ subsets.

In germline, CDR1 is SGHTA, CDR2 FQGTGA. V was trimmed by 3 bases and J by 0 bases, leaving 7 bases between them. The CDR3 extends over 14 amino acids. This clone was seen a handful of times. Its antigen is not known. Additional DNA sequences in this sample encode the identical CDR3. Reverse transcribing all isolated RNA meant expressed TCRB transcripts were sequenced. This table comes from immunoSEQ multiplex PCR, and its TCRdb copy is limited to in-frame clones, with some not included. The table records roughly 730,000 clones, roughly 12% of them present only once. Sequencing was performed on naive CD4+ T cells from blood. This chain connects TRBV7-3 to TRBJ2-3; TRBD1 is a possible D gene (6 bases). This sequence originates from a man in his late teens or twenties with type 1 diabetes. CDR3 bases: TGTGCCAGCAGCTTGGGGACAAGCACAGATACGCAGTATTTT. This translates into CASSLGTSTDTQYF. Supplemented by reference TRBV7-3 and TRBJ2-3, the full variable domain reads GAGVSQTPSNKVTEKGKYVELRCDPISGHTALYWYRQSLGQGPEFLIYFQGTGAADDSGLPNDRFFAVRPEGSVSTLKIQRTERGDSAVYLCASSLGTSTDTQYFGPGTRLTVL.